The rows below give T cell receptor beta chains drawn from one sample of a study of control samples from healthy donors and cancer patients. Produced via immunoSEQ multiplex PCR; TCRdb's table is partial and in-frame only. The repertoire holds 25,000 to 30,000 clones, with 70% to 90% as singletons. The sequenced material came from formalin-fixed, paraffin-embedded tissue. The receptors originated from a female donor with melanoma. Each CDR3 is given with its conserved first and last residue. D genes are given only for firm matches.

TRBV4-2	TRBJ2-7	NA	TGTGCCAACAGCCAAGTCCAAGCGGTAGCCCGCGAGCAGTACTTC	CANSQVQAVAREQYF
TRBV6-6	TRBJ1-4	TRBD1	TGTGCCAGCAGTCCTCTACCTCGGACAGGGATGGGGGAAAAACTGTTTTTT	CASSPLPRTGMGEKLFF
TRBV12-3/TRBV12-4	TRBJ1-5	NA	TGTGCCAGCAGTTTGGGAAGCAATCAGCCCCAGCATTTT	CASSLGSNQPQHF
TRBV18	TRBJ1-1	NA	TGTGCCAGCTCACCCAGGACAGCTGAAGGAACTGAAGCTTTCTTT	CASSPRTAEGTEAFF
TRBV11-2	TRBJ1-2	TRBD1	TGTGCCAGCAGCTTCACCGAGACAGGGATCTATGGCTACACCTTC	CASSFTETGIYGYTF
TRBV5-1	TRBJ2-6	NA	TGCGCCAGCAGCCTACAGGCATCTGGGGCCAACGTCCTGACTTTC	CASSLQASGANVLTF
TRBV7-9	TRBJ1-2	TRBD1	TGTGCCAGCAGCGGTGGGGCGCAGGGGGCATTTGGCTACACCTTC	CASSGGAQGAFGYTF
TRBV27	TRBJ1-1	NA	TGTGCCAGCAGCGAAGGAAGGGGAAGGGGAGGGAACACTGAAGCTTTCTTT	CASSEGRGRGGNTEAFF
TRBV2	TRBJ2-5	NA	TGTGCCAGCATATGGTCCAGGGTGAGGGGCAAAGAGACCCAGTACTTC	CASIWSRVRGKETQYF
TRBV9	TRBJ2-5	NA	TGTGCCAGCAGCGTACGGTGGTCAAATCAAGAGACCCAGTACTTC	CASSVRWSNQETQYF
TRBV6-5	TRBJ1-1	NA	TGTGCCAGCACCCGTGGAGGGCCTAACACTGAAGCTTTCTTT	CASTRGGPNTEAFF